The 22 T cell receptor beta chains presented below share a single source sample, sequenced in a study of blood T cell repertoires in COVID-19. Libraries were prepared by immunoSEQ multiplex PCR; TCRdb keeps only in-frame clonotypes and omits some of them. This table holds 84,000 or so clones, more than 70% found once. Input material: peripheral blood. The receptors derive from an elderly man with active or convalescent COVID-19.

This clone was picked up a small number of times. The chain carries TRBV12-5 and TRBJ1-2; possible D gene TRBD1, 6 bases. Germline-derived CDR1 and CDR2 are LGHNT and FRNRAP. V lost 5 bases and J lost 2, with 12 bases in between. The CDR3 length is 14 residues. CDR3 nucleotide sequence: TGTGCTAGTGGTCCCGCCCAGGGGAACTATGGCTACACCTTC. It encodes CASGPAQGNYGYTF.

This clone was observed a few times. The chain has TRBV7-9 and TRBJ1-1, with D uncertain. The CDR3 covers 13 residues. Germline CDR1 SEHNR, CDR2 FQNEAQ (reference sequence). V shed 5 bases and J shed 5 bases, with 12 bases lying between them. CDR3 sequence: CASSPFGGTEAFF. CDR3 coding DNA: TGTGCCAGCAGCCCGTTTGGAGGGACTGAAGCTTTCTTT.

The CDR3 loop is CASSPDFAGGADTQYF. The CDR3 bases are TGTGCCAGCAGCCCCGACTTTGCGGGCGGTGCAGATACGCAGTATTTT. The rearrangement uses TRBV7-9 and TRBJ2-3, with a weak D call TRBD2 (5 bases). This CDR3 spans 16 amino acids. Looked up from germline, CDR1 is SEHNR and CDR2 is FQNEAQ (reference sequence). The germline V and J ends were trimmed by 5 bases and 4 bases, with 19 bases remaining between them.

The table lists this clone with a count of one. The chain recombines TRBV29-1 with TRBJ2-2; possibly TRBD1 for D (5 bases). The V and J ends lost 7 bases and 3 bases respectively, with 18 bases between them. Germline V gene sequence: CDR1 SQVTM, CDR2 ANQGSEA. The CDR3 extends over 15 amino acids. Written as DNA, the CDR3 is TGCAGCGCCTGCACGGGCAGGGCGGACACCGGGGAGCTGTTTTTT. This translates into CSACTGRADTGELFF.

This clone is a singleton in its sample. The chain recombines TRBV3-1 (or the pseudogene TRBV3-2) with TRBJ1-4, with 8 bases matching TRBD1. The CDR3 is 16 amino acids. CDR1 and CDR2 (germline): LGHDT, YNNKEL (reference sequence). V lost 1 base to trimming and J lost 6 bases; unmatched junction nucleotides: 7. The CDR3 sequence: CASSQGPGTGHEKLFF. The DNA for the CDR3 is TGTGCCAGCAGCCAAGGGCCCGGGACAGGTCATGAAAAACTGTTTTTT.

The chain recombines TRBV6-4 with TRBJ2-2, with 9 bases fitting TRBD2. Germline V lookup: CDR1 MRHNA, CDR2 SNTAGT. This CDR3 spans 15 amino acids. Trimming at V came to 3 bases and at J to 7 bases, leaving 6 bases not matched to a gene. The chain's CDR3 is CASSERREGRGELFF. CDR3 in DNA: TGTGCCAGCAGTGAACGGCGGGAGGGCCGCGGGGAGCTGTTTTTT.

On this clone itself: Mismatch with germline at one junction end may stem from a read error. The V and J genes are TRBV11-3 and TRBJ2-3; 10 nucleotides align to TRBD2. There are 15 residues in the CDR3. Germline V lookup: CDR1 SGHNT, CDR2 YENEEA. The CDR3 region is CASRLAGGGTDTQYF. CDR3 bases: TGTGCCAGCAGATTAGCGGGGGGCGGCACAGATACGCAGTATTTT.

This chain links TRBV3-1 (or the pseudogene TRBV3-2) with TRBJ1-1; D unclear. Trimming left V 2 bases short and J 0 bases short, with 10 bases between. This CDR3 region has 15 residues. CDR1 and CDR2 from the germline V gene are LGHDT and YNNKEL (reference sequence). CDR3 residues: CASSQPWAMNTEAFF. In DNA, the CDR3 is TGTGCCAGCAGCCAACCTTGGGCAATGAACACTGAAGCTTTCTTT.

This rearrangement joins TRBV24-1 to TRBJ2-6; 7 bases line up with TRBD1. The germline V gene encodes CDR1 KGHDR and CDR2 SFDVKD. There are 13 residues in the CDR3. The V and J ends lost 9 bases and 4 bases, in that order; junction bases with no gene match: 2. CDR3 bases: TGTGCCACCCAGGGGGTCGGGGCCAACGTCCTGACTTTC. Translating gives CATQGVGANVLTF.

The J gene is TRBJ2-7, the V gene TRBV28, with D possibly being TRBD1 (6 bases). The CDR3 totals 14 residues. V was trimmed by 8 bases and J by 4 bases, leaving 18 bases between them. Per germline, CDR1 MDHEN and CDR2 SYDVKM. In nucleotides, the CDR3 is TGTGCCAGCGACGAAAAGACAGGAGATTACGAGCAGTACTTC. The encoded protein is CASDEKTGDYEQYF.

V gene TRBV5-1 combines with J gene TRBJ1-4, with D tentatively TRBD1 (6 bases). The CDR3 is 15 amino acids. Per germline, CDR1 SGHRS and CDR2 YFSETQ. The ends were cut back, 4 bases at V and 6 bases at J, with 16 bases in the middle. This chain's CDR3 is CASSTGGAPDEKLFF. The CDR3 nucleotides read TGCGCCAGCAGCACGGGGGGCGCCCCGGATGAAAAACTGTTTTTT.

J is TRBJ1-5 and V is TRBV2; 9 bases align to TRBD1. The V and J ends lost 8 bases and 6 bases, in that order; junction bases with no gene match: 11. Germline V gives CDR1 SNHLY, CDR2 FYNNEI. CDR3 length: 15 amino acids. The chain's CDR3 is CASGQDRGIAQPQHF. The CDR3 DNA follows: TGTGCCAGCGGGCAAGACAGGGGGATCGCTCAGCCCCAGCATTTT.

This chain joins TRBV2 and TRBJ2-2; TRBD1 matches at 7 bases. CDR1 SNHLY and CDR2 FYNNEI come from the germline V gene. The CDR3 runs to 15 residues. With 6 bases clipped from V and 2 bases from J, the junction kept 6 bases outside the gene matches. The CDR3 DNA follows: TGTGCCAGCAGCGCGACAGGGCCTAACACCGGGGAGCTGTTTTTT. Protein product: CASSATGPNTGELFF.

The gene calls are TRBV7-2 and TRBJ2-2; tentatively, D is TRBD1 (6 bases). The CDR3 has 15 amino acids. Germline assignment: CDR1 SGHTA and CDR2 FQGNSA. V lost 3 bases and J 0 bases, leaving 8 bases between the germline ends. The CDR3 region is CASSLDSSNTGELFF. For the CDR3, the DNA is TGTGCCAGCAGCTTGGACAGTTCGAACACCGGGGAGCTGTTTTTT.

The rearrangement links TRBV5-1 to TRBJ2-1; 7 bases match TRBD1. The CDR3 is made up of 14 amino acids. V was pared by 2 bases and J by 5 bases, with 4 bases of the junction left unmatched. Germline values: CDR1 SGHRS, CDR2 YFSETQ. CDR3 residues: CASSLQGTHNEQFF. CDR3 coding DNA: TGCGCCAGCAGCTTACAGGGGACGCACAATGAGCAGTTCTTC.

The rearrangement uses TRBV28 and TRBJ1-3; 8 nucleotides agree with TRBD1. Germline-derived CDR1 and CDR2 are MDHEN and SYDVKM. The trim removed 8 bases at V and 4 bases at J, leaving 13 bases unmatched. This CDR3 is built from 16 residues. In nucleotides, the CDR3 is TGTGCCAGCTCGACAGGGGACGTAGTGCGGGGAAACACCATATATTTT. This gives the protein CASSTGDVVRGNTIYF.

This rearrangement joins TRBV7-8 to TRBJ1-5; D perhaps matches TRBD1 (6 bases). The germline CDR1 and CDR2 sequences are SGHVS and FQNEAQ. The CDR3 spans 16 residues. The V and J ends lost 5 bases and 2 bases respectively, with 16 bases between them. The CDR3 sequence is CASSTGQGWGNQPQHF. Written as DNA, the CDR3 is TGTGCCAGCAGCACAGGGCAAGGGTGGGGCAATCAGCCCCAGCATTTT. The entire variable domain, with the rest obtained from reference TRBV7-8 and TRBJ1-5, is as follows: GAGVSQSPRYKVAKRGQDVALRCDPISGHVSLFWYQQALGQGPEFLTYFQNEAQLDKSGLPSDRFFAERPEGSVSTLKIQRTQQEDSAVYLCASSTGQGWGNQPQHFGDGTRLSIL.

The CDR3 loop reads CASSNRGGERPQHF. CDR3 DNA: TGTGCCAGTAGTAATCGGGGCGGGGAGAGGCCCCAGCATTTT. The chain couples TRBV19 to TRBJ1-5; D might be TRBD1 (5 bases). The CDR3 is 14 residues long. Germline values: CDR1 LNHDA, CDR2 SQIVND (reference sequence). V was cut by 4 bases and J by 9 bases, with 16 bases left in between.

This chain connects TRBV5-5 to TRBJ2-1; 16 bases agree with TRBD2. The CDR3 is 19 residues long. The germline CDR1 and CDR2 sequences are SGHKS and YYEKEE (reference sequence). V dropped 4 bases and J dropped 0; count of bases not matched to a gene: 7. The CDR3 protein is CASSLGLAGGPGSYNEQFF. The CDR3 coding sequence is TGTGCCAGCAGCCTGGGACTAGCGGGAGGGCCTGGCTCCTACAATGAGCAGTTCTTC. The full variable domain, its missing parts supplied by reference TRBV5-5 and TRBJ2-1, is DAGVTQSPTHLIKTRGQQVTLRCSPISGHKSVSWYQQVLGQGPQFIFQYYEKEERGRGNFPDRFSARQFPNYSSELNVNALLLGDSALYLCASSLGLAGGPGSYNEQFFGPGTRLTVL.

CDR3 sequence: CASSYSGEPGGYTF. The CDR3 DNA reads TGTGCCAGCAGTTACTCCGGTGAGCCGGGGGGCTACACCTTC. The gene calls are TRBV6-5 and TRBJ1-2; D call uncertain. CDR3 length equals 14 residues. CDR1 and CDR2 from the germline V gene are MNHEY and SVGAGI. With 0 bases removed from V and 8 bases from J, the gap between germline ends came to 13 bases.

The chain has TRBV2 and TRBJ1-4; D not resolved. CDR3 length: 13 amino acids. Germline values: CDR1 SNHLY, CDR2 FYNNEI. Trimming stripped 8 bases from V and 5 bases from J, with 12 bases between. CDR3 region: CASQTSRNEKLFF. As DNA, the CDR3 is TGTGCCAGCCAGACTTCCAGAAATGAAAAACTGTTTTTT.

This clone was seen more than once but under ten times. This chain connects TRBV11-2 to TRBJ2-7, with a possible D match to TRBD2 (6 bases). Germline V gene data show CDR1 as SGHAT and CDR2 as FQNNGV. Deletions cut 1 base from V and 2 bases from J, with 12 bases between. This CDR3 contains 15 residues. CDR3 sequence (DNA): TGTGCCAGCAGCTTAGGCCTAGGCGGGGCCTACGAGCAGTACTTC. This sequence encodes CASSLGLGGAYEQYF.